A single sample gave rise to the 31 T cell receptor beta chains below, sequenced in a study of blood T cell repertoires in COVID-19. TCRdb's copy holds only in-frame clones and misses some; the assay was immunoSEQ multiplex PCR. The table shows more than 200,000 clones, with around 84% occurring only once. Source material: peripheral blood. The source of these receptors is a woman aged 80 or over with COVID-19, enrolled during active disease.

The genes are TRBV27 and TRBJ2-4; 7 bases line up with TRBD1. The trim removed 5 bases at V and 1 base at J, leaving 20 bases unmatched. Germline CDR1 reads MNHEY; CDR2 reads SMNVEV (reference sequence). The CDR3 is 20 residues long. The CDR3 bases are TGTGCCAGCAGTCCATCCCCGGTCGAAAGGGGGCGCATCGCCAAAAACATTCAGTACTTC. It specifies CASSPSPVERGRIAKNIQYF.

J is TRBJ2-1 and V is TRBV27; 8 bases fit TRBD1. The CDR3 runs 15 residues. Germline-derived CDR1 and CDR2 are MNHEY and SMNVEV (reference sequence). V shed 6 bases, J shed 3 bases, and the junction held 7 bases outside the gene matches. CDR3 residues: CASRTGDRGYNEQFF. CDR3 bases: TGTGCCAGCAGAACCGGAGACAGGGGCTACAATGAGCAGTTCTTC.

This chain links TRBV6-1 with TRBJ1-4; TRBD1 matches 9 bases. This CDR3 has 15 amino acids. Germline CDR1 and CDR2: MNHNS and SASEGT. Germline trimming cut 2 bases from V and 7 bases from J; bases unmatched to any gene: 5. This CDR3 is CASSEWGQGPEKLFF. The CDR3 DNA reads TGTGCCAGCAGTGAATGGGGACAGGGTCCTGAAAAACTGTTTTTT.

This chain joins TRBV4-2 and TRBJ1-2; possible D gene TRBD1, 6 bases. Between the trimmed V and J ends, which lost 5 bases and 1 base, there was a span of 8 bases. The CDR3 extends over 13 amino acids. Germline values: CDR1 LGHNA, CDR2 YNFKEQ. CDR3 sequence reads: CASSAQGNYGYTF. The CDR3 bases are TGTGCCAGCAGCGCACAGGGTAACTATGGCTACACCTTC.

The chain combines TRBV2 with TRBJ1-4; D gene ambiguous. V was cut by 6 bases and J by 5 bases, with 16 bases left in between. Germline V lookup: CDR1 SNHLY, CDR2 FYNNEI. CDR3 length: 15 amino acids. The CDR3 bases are TGTGCCAGCAGCGAATTCCGGGTCGTCAATGAAAAACTGTTTTTT. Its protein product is CASSEFRVVNEKLFF.

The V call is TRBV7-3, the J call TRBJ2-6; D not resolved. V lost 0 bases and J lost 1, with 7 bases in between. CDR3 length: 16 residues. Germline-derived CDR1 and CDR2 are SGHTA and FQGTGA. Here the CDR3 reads CASSLTAFSGANVLTF. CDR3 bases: TGTGCCAGCAGCTTAACAGCCTTTTCTGGGGCCAACGTCCTGACTTTC.

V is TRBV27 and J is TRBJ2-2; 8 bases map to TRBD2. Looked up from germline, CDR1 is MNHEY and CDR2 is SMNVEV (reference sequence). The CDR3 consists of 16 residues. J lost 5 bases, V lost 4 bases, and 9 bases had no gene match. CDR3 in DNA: TGTGCCAGCAGTTGGTTGGCGGGGGGTGGTACCGGGGAGCTGTTTTTT. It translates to CASSWLAGGGTGELFF.

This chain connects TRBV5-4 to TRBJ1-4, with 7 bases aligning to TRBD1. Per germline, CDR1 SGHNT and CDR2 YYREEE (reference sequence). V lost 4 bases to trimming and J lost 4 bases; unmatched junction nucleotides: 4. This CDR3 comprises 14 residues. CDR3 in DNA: TGTGCCAGCAGCCAGGGGGAAGTTAATGAAAAACTGTTTTTT. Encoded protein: CASSQGEVNEKLFF.

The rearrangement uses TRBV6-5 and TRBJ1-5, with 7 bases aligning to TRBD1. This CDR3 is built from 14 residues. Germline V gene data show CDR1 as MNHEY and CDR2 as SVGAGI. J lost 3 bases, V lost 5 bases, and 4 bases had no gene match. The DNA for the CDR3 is TGTGCCAGCAGTCGGACAGGCTACAATCAGCCCCAGCATTTT. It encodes CASSRTGYNQPQHF.

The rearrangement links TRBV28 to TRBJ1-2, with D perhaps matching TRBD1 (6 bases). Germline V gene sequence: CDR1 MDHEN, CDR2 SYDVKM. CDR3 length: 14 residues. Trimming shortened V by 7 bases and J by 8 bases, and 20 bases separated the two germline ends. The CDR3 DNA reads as TGTGCCAGCATCCTGTCGGACAGTAACGGGGGCTACACCTTC. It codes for CASILSDSNGGYTF.

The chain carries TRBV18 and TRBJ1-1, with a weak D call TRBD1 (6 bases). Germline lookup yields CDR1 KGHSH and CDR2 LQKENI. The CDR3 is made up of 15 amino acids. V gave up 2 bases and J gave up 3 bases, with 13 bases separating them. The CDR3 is CASSPLAGADTEAFF. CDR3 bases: TGTGCCAGCTCACCATTGGCAGGGGCGGACACTGAAGCTTTCTTT.

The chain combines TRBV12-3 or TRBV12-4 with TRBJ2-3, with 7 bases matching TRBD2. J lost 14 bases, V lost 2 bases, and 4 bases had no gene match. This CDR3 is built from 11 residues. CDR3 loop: CASSLSLAAYF. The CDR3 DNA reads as TGTGCCAGCAGTTTAAGCCTAGCGGCGTATTTT.

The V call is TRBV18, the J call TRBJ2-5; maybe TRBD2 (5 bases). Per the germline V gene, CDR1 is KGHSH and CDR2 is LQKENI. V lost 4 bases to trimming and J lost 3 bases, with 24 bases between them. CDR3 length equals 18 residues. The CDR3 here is CASSQPWTPEEAKETQYF. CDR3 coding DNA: TGTGCCAGCTCACAACCCTGGACTCCCGAGGAAGCAAAAGAGACCCAGTACTTC.

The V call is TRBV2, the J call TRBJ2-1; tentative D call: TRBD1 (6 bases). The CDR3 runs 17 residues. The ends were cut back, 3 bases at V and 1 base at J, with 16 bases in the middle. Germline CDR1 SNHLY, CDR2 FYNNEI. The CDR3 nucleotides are TGTGCCAGCAGTGATCCCGGGACAACAAGTTCCTACAATGAGCAGTTCTTC. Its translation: CASSDPGTTSSYNEQFF.

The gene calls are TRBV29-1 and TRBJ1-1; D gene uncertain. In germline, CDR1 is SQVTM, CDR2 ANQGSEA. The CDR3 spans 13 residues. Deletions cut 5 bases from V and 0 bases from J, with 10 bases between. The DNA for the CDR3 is TGCAGCGTTCAACAGAGCCTGAACACTGAAGCTTTCTTT. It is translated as CSVQQSLNTEAFF. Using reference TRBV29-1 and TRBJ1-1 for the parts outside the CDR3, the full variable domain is SAVISQKPSRDICQRGTSLTIQCQVDSQVTMMFWYRQQPGQSLTLIATANQGSEATYESGFVIDKFPISRPNLTFSTLTVSNMSPEDSSIYLCSVQQSLNTEAFFGQGTRLTVV.

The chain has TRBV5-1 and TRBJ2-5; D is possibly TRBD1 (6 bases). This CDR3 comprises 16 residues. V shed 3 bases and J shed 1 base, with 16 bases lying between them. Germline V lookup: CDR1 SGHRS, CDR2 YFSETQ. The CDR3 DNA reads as TGCGCCAGCAGCTCTGCCAGGGGCACGGTCCAAGAGACCCAGTACTTC. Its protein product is CASSSARGTVQETQYF. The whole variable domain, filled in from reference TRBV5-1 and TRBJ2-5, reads KAGVTQTPRYLIKTRGQQVTLSCSPISGHRSVSWYQQTPGQGLQFLFEYFSETQRNKGNFPGRFSGRQFSNSRSEMNVSTLELGDSALYLCASSSARGTVQETQYFGPGTRLLVL.

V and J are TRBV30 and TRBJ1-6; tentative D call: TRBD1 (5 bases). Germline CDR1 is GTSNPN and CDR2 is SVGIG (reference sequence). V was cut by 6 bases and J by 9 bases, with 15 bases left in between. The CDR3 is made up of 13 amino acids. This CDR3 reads CACPTGEASPLHF. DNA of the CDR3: TGTGCCTGCCCGACGGGGGAAGCTTCACCCCTCCACTTT.

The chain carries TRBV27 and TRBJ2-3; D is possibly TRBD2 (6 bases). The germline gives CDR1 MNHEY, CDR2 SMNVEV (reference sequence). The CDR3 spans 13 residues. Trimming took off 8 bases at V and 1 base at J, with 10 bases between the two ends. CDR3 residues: CASAGTGTDTQYF. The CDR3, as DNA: TGTGCCAGCGCGGGGACCGGCACAGATACGCAGTATTTT.

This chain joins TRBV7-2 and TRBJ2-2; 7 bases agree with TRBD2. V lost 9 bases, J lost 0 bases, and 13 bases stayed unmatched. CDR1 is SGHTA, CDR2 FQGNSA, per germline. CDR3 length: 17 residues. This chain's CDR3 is CASQLTRLAANTGELFF. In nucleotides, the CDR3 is TGTGCCAGTCAACTCACGCGGCTAGCGGCGAACACCGGGGAGCTGTTTTTT.

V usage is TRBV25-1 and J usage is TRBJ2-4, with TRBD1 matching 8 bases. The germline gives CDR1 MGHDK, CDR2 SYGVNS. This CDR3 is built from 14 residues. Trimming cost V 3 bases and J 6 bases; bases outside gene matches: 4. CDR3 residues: CASSDWTGSNIQYF. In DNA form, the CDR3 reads TGTGCCAGCAGTGATTGGACAGGGTCAAACATTCAGTACTTC.

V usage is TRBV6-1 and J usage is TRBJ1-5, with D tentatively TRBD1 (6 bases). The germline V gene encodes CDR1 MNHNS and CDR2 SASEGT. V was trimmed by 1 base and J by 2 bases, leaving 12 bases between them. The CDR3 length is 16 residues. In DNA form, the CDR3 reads TGTGCCAGCAGTGAAGGGGCAGGGGCAGGCAATCAGCCCCAGCATTTT. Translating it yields CASSEGAGAGNQPQHF.

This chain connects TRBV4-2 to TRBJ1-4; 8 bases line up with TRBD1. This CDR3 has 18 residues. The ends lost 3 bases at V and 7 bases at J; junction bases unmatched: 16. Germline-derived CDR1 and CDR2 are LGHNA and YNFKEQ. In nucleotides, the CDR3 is TGTGCCAGCAGCCACGAAGGGACAGGCGGCGCGCTTAGTGAAAAACTGTTTTTT. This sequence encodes CASSHEGTGGALSEKLFF.

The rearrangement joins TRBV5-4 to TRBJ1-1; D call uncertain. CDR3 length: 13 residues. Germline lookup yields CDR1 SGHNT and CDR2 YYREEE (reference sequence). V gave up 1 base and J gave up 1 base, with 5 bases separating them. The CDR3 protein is CASSLIQNTEAFF. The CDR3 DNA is TGTGCCAGCAGCTTGATACAGAACACTGAAGCTTTCTTT. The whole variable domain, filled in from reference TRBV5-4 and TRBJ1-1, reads ETGVTQSPTHLIKTRGQQVTLRCSSQSGHNTVSWYQQALGQGPQFIFQYYREEENGRGNFPPRFSGLQFPNYSSELNVNALELDDSALYLCASSLIQNTEAFFGQGTRLTVV.

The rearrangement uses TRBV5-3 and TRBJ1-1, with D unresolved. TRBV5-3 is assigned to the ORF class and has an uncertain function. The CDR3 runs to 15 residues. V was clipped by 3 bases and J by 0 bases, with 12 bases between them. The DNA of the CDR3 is TGTGCCAGAAGCTCCCCGTCCCGGGTGAACACTGAAGCTTTCTTT. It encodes CARSSPSRVNTEAFF.

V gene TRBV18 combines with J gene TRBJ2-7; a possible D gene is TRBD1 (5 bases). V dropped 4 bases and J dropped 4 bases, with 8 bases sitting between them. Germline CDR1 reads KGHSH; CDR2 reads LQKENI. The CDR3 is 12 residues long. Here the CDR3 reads CASSLQEYEQYF. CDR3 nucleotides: TGTGCCAGCTCACTACAGGAATACGAGCAGTACTTC.

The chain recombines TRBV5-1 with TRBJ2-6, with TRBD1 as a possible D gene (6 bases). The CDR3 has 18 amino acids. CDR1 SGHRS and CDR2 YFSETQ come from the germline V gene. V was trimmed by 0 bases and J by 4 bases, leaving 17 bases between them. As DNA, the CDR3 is TGCGCCAGCAGCTTGGCGGCCGTTACAGGGACCGGGGCCAACGTCCTGACTTTC. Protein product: CASSLAAVTGTGANVLTF.

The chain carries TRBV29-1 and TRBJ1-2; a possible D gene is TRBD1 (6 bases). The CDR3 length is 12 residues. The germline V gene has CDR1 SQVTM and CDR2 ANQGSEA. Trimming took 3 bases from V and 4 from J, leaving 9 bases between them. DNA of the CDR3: TGCAGCGTTGAGGACAGCTTCTATGGCTACACCTTC. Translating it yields CSVEDSFYGYTF.

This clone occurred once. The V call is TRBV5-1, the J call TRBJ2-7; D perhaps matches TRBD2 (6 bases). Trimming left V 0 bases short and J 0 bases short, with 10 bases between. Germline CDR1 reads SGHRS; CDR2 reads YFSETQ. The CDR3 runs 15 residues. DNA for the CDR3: TGCGCCAGCAGCTTGGGGGGAGCGGGCTCCTACGAGCAGTACTTC. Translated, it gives CASSLGGAGSYEQYF. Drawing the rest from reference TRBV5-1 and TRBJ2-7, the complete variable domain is KAGVTQTPRYLIKTRGQQVTLSCSPISGHRSVSWYQQTPGQGLQFLFEYFSETQRNKGNFPGRFSGRQFSNSRSEMNVSTLELGDSALYLCASSLGGAGSYEQYFGPGTRLTVT.

Here the CDR3 reads CASRSSSGGFGQPQHF. The CDR3 DNA sequence: TGTGCCAGTAGGTCCTCGTCAGGGGGCTTTGGTCAGCCCCAGCATTTT. The rearrangement joins TRBV19 to TRBJ1-5, with 8 nucleotides matching TRBD1. Germline assignment: CDR1 LNHDA and CDR2 SQIVND (reference sequence). J gave up 6 bases and V 6 bases, and 13 bases lay outside the gene matches. This CDR3 is 16 amino acids long. The full variable domain, its missing parts supplied by reference TRBV19 and TRBJ1-5, is DGGITQSPKYLFRKEGQNVTLSCEQNLNHDAMYWYRQDPGQGLRLIYYSQIVNDFQKGDIAEGYSVSREKKESFPLTVTSAQKNPTAFYLCASRSSSGGFGQPQHFGDGTRLSIL.

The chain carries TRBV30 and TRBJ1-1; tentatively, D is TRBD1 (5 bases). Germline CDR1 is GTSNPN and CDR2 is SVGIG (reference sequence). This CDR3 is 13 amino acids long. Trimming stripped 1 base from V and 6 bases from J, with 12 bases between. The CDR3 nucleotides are TGTGCCTGGAGTGGGGGCAAATACGCTGAAGCTTTCTTT. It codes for CAWSGGKYAEAFF.

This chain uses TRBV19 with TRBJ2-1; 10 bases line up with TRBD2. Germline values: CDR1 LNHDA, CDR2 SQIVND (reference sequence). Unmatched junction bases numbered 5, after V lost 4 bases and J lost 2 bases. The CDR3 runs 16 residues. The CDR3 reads CASSTPLAGTYNEQFF. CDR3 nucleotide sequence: TGTGCCAGTAGTACCCCACTAGCGGGGACCTACAATGAGCAGTTCTTC.